Listed below are T cell receptor beta chains from one sample, sequenced in a study of cytomegalovirus exposure and HLA in healthy donors. Assay: immunoSEQ multiplex PCR; the TCRdb copy retains only in-frame clones and omits some. The data show some 78,000 clones, 90% to 96% seen once. The sequencing input was PBMCs. These receptors came from a man in his late teens or twenties in good health and CMV-seropositive. Both conserved end residues are part of each CDR3. The D gene is left open where the match is weak. Not all rows give a size; the values are once, few, many and, for expanded clones, a class.

clone size	J gene	D gene	V gene	CDR3 DNA	CDR3 protein
.	TRBJ2-1	TRBD2	TRBV7-2	TGTGCCAGCAGCTTGACCGGGCGGGAGTCCAATGAGCAGTTCTTC	CASSLTGRESNEQFF
.	TRBJ1-1	.	TRBV19	TGTGCCAGTAGTAAGGGGCTGATTGGAACTGAAGCTTTCTTT	CASSKGLIGTEAFF
.	TRBJ1-1	.	TRBV19	TGTGCCAGTAGTATTCCCAGGTGGAACACTGAAGCTTTCTTT	CASSIPRWNTEAFF
.	TRBJ1-2	.	TRBV13	TGTGCCAGCAGCTTAGGAGGGGCCGCTAACTATGGCTACACCTTC	CASSLGGAANYGYTF
.	TRBJ1-1	.	TRBV6-5	TGTGCCAGCAGTTTCGGAGGAGGGGCCACTGAAGCTTTCTTT	CASSFGGGATEAFF
.	TRBJ2-7	.	TRBV5-6	TGTGCCAGCAGCCGAGGTTGGAGCTCCTACGAGCAGTACTTC	CASSRGWSSYEQYF
.	TRBJ1-1	TRBD1	TRBV7-9	TGTGCCAGCAGCCTTAGGGGACAGGGAGGGACTGAAGCTTTCTTT	CASSLRGQGGTEAFF
once	TRBJ2-1	.	TRBV9	TGTGCCAGCAGCGTAGACGAGGGCTCCTACAATGAGCAGTTCTTC	CASSVDEGSYNEQFF
.	TRBJ2-7	.	TRBV7-2	TGTGCCAGCAGCCGGGGGTCCAGCTACGAGCAGTACTTC	CASSRGSSYEQYF
.	TRBJ2-7	.	TRBV7-9	TGTGCCAGCAGCTCACAGGGGAGGTGGGACGAGCAGTACTTC	CASSSQGRWDEQYF
.	TRBJ2-2	.	TRBV6-5	TGTGCCAGTCAAACGGGGGTCACCGGGGAGCTGTTTTTT	CASQTGVTGELFF
.	TRBJ2-1	TRBD2	TRBV9	TGTGCCAGCAGCGTAGGAGTAGCGGGGTACAATGAGCAGTTCTTC	CASSVGVAGYNEQFF
.	TRBJ2-3	.	TRBV6-1	TGTGCCAGCCGTGGGGAGGGCACAGATACGCAGTATTTT	CASRGEGTDTQYF